This T cell receptor beta chain was profiled in a study of T cells in Graves' hyperthyroidism and ophthalmopathy (dated by TCRdb to about 2019). Context from the whole study: Peripheral blood was collected at initial diagnosis, before any treatment. A discovery cohort of roughly 100 patients, 43 with Graves' ophthalmopathy and 57 with stable Graves' hyperthyroidism, was used to find distinguishing TCR V-J signatures. Whether ophthalmopathy could be predicted prospectively was tested in an independent validation cohort made up of 18 to 20 hyperthyroidism patients plus 17 patients who later progressed to ophthalmopathy. The roughly 91 discovery patients were randomly split 7:3 into training and test sets. The study also compared thyroid tissue and blood T-cell repertoires from 6 or 7 Graves' hyperthyroidism patients. After sampling, hyperthyroidism patients received methimazole starting at 30 mg daily, and ophthalmopathy patients received high-dose intravenous methylprednisolone. The paper describes TCR Vbeta CDR3 sequencing of some 130 peripheral blood samples, made up of approximately 40 ophthalmopathy patients, over 70 hyperthyroidism patients and about 17 progressor patients.

Graves' hyperthyroidism was defined as stable when no progression to ophthalmopathy occurred over 18 months of follow-up. Hyperthyroidism patients were aged 18 to 65 years and newly diagnosed, with disease duration of less than 2 months. The study excluded patients with uncontrolled infections, other autoimmune diseases, pregnancy or lactation. Clinical symptoms, serum thyroxine and TRAb, thyroid ultrasound, and orbital computed tomography formed the basis for the diagnoses. PBMCs were isolated from about 10 ml of fresh peripheral blood by Ficoll-Paque density gradient centrifugation. Trizol reagent was used to extract total RNA, and RNA quality was then checked on an Agilent 2100 Bioanalyzer. Amplification of TCR beta CDR3 regions was carried out from RNA transcripts. The first round of RT-PCR for the TCR CDR3 was performed with the HTBI primer set and the Qiagen OneStep RT-PCR kit. The libraries were constructed in a second round of multiplex PCR and then size-selected and purified. Paired-end sequencing of the libraries was performed with 100 bp reads on an Illumina HiSeq2000. From the authors' description of their analysis: SOAPnuke was used to process the raw data, throwing out any read that contained adapters or uncalled bases, had a mean Phred below 15, or lacked an exact constant-primer or identifier match. High-quality paired reads were merged using COPE v1.2.5, and each unique nucleotide sequence was defined as a clonotype. MiTCR v1.1 was used to align the clonotypes against IMGT TRBV, TRBD and TRBJ reference segments. Only V-J combinations with frequency above 0.0001, covering 99% to 99.2% of repertoires, were analysed. A TCS score was defined as the ratio between F50 (clonal expansion) and ExV (chaos), using BLOSUM62-based TCRdist between CDR3 peptides within each V-J. Welch's t-statistics and random forest reduced just over 500 V-J features to fewer than 15, which were used in a naive Bayes classifier (R e1071). TCRdb's own reprocessing of the public reads used fastp at Q25 and MiXCR and kept productive beta chains. Each CDR3 protein gets just one entry, which takes the most common genes and DNA from the rows behind it. The V and J calls and clone size are TCRdb's, not the authors'. In this sample the table shows some 510,000 distinct CDR3 sequences, roughly 20% of which occur a single time. The ten largest clones add up to more than 20% of the sample.

Counted from cysteine to phenylalanine, this CDR3 has 14 amino acids. Just the 42-base CDR3 DNA is kept, in frame starting at base 1. From a lookup of the germline V gene (reference sequence), CDR1 and CDR2 are DFQATT and SNEGSKA. V is pared back by 3 bases and J by 3 bases, with 12 bases lying between the germline termini. Ten or more counts support this clonotype. Its recognized antigen is unknown. Base qualities were left out, and no much larger clone turns up one base away. What the research found in general, with its limitations: Most expanded thyroid clonotypes (frequency above 0.001) were also detected in blood, suggesting blood repertoires may reflect thyroid immune responses. Sample size was not statistically predetermined, and blinding of investigators to group allocation was not performed. In cross-validation, a model built on a 13 V-J signature told ophthalmopathy apart from stable hyperthyroidism with 85% to 90% sensitivity and about 81% specificity, and in testing the same model reached 80%/75%. In validation, the model predicted progression to ophthalmopathy with around 71% sensitivity and approximately 78% specificity, a median of 6.5 months before onset.

This clonotype was sampled from a man aged 18 to 30 with Graves' hyperthyroidism. The rearranged segments are TRBV20-1 and TRBJ1-5; a tentative D match to TRBD1 spans 6 bases. The source material was blood. The DNA is as follows: TGCAGTGCTAGCCGACAGGAACCCAATCAGCCCCAGCATTTT. This codes for CSASRQEPNQPQHF.